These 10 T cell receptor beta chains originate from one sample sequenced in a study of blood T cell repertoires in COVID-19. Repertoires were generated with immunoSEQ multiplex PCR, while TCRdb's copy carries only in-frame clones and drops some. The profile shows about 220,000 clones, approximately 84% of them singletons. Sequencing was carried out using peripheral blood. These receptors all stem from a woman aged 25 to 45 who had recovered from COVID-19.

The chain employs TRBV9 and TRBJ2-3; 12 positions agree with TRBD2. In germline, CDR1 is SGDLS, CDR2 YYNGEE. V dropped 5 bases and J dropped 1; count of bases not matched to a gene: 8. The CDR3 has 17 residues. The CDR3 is CASSETSGSVGTDTQYF. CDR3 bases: TGTGCCAGCAGTGAGACTAGCGGGAGTGTTGGCACAGATACGCAGTATTTT.

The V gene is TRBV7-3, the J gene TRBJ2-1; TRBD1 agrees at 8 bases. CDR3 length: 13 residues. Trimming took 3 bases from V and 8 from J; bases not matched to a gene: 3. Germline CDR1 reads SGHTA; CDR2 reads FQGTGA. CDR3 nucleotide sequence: TGTGCCAGCAGCTTTGACAGGGGCCATGAGCAGTTCTTC. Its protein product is CASSFDRGHEQFF.

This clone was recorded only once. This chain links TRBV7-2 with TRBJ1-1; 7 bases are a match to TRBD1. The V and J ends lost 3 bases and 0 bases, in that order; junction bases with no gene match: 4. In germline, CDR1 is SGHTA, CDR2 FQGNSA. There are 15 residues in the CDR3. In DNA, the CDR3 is TGTGCCAGCAGCTTGGGGACAGCAATGAACACTGAAGCTTTCTTT. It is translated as CASSLGTAMNTEAFF.

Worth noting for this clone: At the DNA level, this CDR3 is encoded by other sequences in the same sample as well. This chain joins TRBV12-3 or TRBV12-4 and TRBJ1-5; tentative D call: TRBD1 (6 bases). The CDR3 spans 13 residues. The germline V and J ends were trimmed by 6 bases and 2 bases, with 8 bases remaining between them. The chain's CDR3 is CASSRTGNQPQHF. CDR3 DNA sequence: TGTGCCAGCAGCCGGACAGGCAATCAGCCCCAGCATTTT.

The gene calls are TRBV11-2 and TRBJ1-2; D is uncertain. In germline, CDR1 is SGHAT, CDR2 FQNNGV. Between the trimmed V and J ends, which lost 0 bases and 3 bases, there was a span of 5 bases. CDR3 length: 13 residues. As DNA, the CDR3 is TGTGCCAGCAGCTTAGACGGGTACTATGGCTACACCTTC. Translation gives CASSLDGYYGYTF.

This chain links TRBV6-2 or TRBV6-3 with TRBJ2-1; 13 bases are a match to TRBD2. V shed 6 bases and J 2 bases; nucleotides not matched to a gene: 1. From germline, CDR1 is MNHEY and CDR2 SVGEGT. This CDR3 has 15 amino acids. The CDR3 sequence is CASSTSGRAYNEQFF. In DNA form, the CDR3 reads TGTGCCAGCAGCACTAGCGGGAGGGCCTACAATGAGCAGTTCTTC.

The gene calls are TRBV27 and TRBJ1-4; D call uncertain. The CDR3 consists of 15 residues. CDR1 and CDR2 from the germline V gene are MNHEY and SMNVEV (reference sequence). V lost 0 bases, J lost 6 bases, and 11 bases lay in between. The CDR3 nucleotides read TGTGCCAGCAGTTTATCGGCAGAAAGTTATGAAAAACTGTTTTTT. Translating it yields CASSLSAESYEKLFF.

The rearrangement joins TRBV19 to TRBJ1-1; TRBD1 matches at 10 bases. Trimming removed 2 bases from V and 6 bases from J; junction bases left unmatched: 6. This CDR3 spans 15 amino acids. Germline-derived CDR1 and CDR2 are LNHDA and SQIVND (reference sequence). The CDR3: CASSISGTGDAEAFF. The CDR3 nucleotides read TGTGCCAGTAGTATATCCGGGACAGGGGACGCTGAAGCTTTCTTT.

As DNA, the CDR3 is TGTGCCAGCTCACTAGAGCGAGCGGGAGCCACAGATACGCAGTATTTT. It translates to CASSLERAGATDTQYF. The V gene is TRBV18, the J gene TRBJ2-3, with TRBD2 matching 8 bases. Per the germline V gene, CDR1 is KGHSH and CDR2 is LQKENI. V lost 4 bases to trimming and J lost 2 bases; unmatched junction nucleotides: 8. The CDR3 is 16 amino acids.

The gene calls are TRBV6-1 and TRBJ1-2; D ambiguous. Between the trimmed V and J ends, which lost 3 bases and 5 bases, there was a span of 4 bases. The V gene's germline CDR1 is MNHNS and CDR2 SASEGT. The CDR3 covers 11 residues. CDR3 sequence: CASSERYGYTF. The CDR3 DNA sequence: TGTGCCAGCAGTGAGAGATATGGCTACACCTTC.